Only one count was recorded for the clone carrying this T cell receptor beta chain. These data originate in a study of CDR3 diversity in severe acne. Germline CDR1 is LNHDA and CDR2 is SQIVND (reference sequence). The CDR3 has 11 residues. V was trimmed by 3 bases and J by 10 bases, leaving 9 bases between them. TCRdb recomputed calls from the PCR reads with MiXCR, one row per CDR3 protein. This sample has roughly 79,000 distinct CDR3 sequences, with about 49% found just once. The TCR comes from a male donor with severe acne vulgaris. The source material was blood. The V and J genes are TRBV19 and TRBJ1-2; D remains unclear. The chain's CDR3 is CASSIVGNYTF. The CDR3 DNA sequence: TGTGCCAGTAGTATCGTCGGGAACTACACCTTC.